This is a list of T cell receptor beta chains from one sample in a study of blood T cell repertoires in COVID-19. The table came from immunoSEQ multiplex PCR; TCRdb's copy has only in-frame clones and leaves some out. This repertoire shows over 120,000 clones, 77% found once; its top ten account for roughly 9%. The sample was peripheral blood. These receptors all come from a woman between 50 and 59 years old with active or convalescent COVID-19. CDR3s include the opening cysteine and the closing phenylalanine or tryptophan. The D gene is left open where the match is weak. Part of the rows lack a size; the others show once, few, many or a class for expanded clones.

DNA: TGTGCCTATACCGGGACAGGGGCTGGAAACACCATATATTTT
CDR3: CAYTGTGAGNTIYF
J: TRBJ1-3
V: TRBV30
size: NA
D: TRBD1

DNA: TGTGCCAGCAGCTCCCAGGGAACCCAAGAGACCCAGTACTTC
CDR3: CASSSQGTQETQYF
J: TRBJ2-5
V: TRBV7-2
size: NA
D: NA

DNA: TGTGCCGGCAGCAGGGGATACTATGGCTACACCTTC
CDR3: CAGSRGYYGYTF
J: TRBJ1-2
V: TRBV3-1/TRBV3-2
size: NA
D: NA

DNA: TGTGCCAGCAGTCGGCAGGGGGGCACCGGGGAGCTGTTTTTT
CDR3: CASSRQGGTGELFF
J: TRBJ2-2
V: TRBV6-6
size: NA
D: NA

DNA: TGTGCCAGCAGCCAGAGCGGGGCCTGGGTATACAATGAGCAGTTCTTC
CDR3: CASSQSGAWVYNEQFF
J: TRBJ2-1
V: TRBV3-1/TRBV3-2
size: NA
D: TRBD2

DNA: TGTGCCAGCAGCCACAATGGGCAGGATTACGAGCAGTACTTC
CDR3: CASSHNGQDYEQYF
J: TRBJ2-7
V: TRBV7-9
size: NA
D: NA

DNA: TGCAGCGTTGAACCACCGACAGGGGGCTATGAGCAGTTCTTC
CDR3: CSVEPPTGGYEQFF
J: TRBJ2-1
V: TRBV29-1
size: NA
D: TRBD1

DNA: TGTGCCAGCAGCCCCGTAGCGGGGAACAGATTAAGTGAGCAGTTCTTC
CDR3: CASSPVAGNRLSEQFF
J: TRBJ2-1
V: TRBV3-1/TRBV3-2
size: NA
D: TRBD2

DNA: TGTGCCTGGAGCCGCGGGGGGACTCACACTGAAGCTTTCTTT
CDR3: CAWSRGGTHTEAFF
J: TRBJ1-1
V: TRBV30
size: NA
D: NA

DNA: TGTGCCAGCAGCCTTGACCAGGGGCCGCAGCCCCAGCATTTT
CDR3: CASSLDQGPQPQHF
J: TRBJ1-5
V: TRBV6-2/TRBV6-3
size: NA
D: NA

DNA: TGTGCCAGCAGTTACGTGACAGGGACTGAAGCTTTCTTT
CDR3: CASSYVTGTEAFF
J: TRBJ1-1
V: TRBV6-5
size: NA
D: TRBD1

DNA: TGTGCCAGCAGCTCCGCGGGCGGACCTTCGGCTGAAGCTTTCTTT
CDR3: CASSSAGGPSAEAFF
J: TRBJ1-1
V: TRBV5-5
size: few
D: NA

DNA: TGCGCCAGCAGCCAATTAGTGACAGGGGCGGAACTGTTTTTT
CDR3: CASSQLVTGAELFF
J: TRBJ1-4
V: TRBV4-3
size: NA
D: TRBD1

DNA: TGCGCCAGCAGCCAAGGACACGGGACAGCTTTTGAAAAACTGTTTTTT
CDR3: CASSQGHGTAFEKLFF
J: TRBJ1-4
V: TRBV4-1
size: NA
D: TRBD1

DNA: TGTGCCAGCAGCTCTGACAGGGATCTAAACACCGGGGAGCTGTTTTTT
CDR3: CASSSDRDLNTGELFF
J: TRBJ2-2
V: TRBV7-9
size: NA
D: TRBD1

DNA: TGTGCCAGCAGTGACGGGGACAGGGCTCGAGGCTACACCTTC
CDR3: CASSDGDRARGYTF
J: TRBJ1-2
V: TRBV6-2/TRBV6-3
size: NA
D: TRBD1

DNA: TGTGCCAGCAGCCAGGGACAGGGAACTGGAAACACCATATATTTT
CDR3: CASSQGQGTGNTIYF
J: TRBJ1-3
V: TRBV3-1/TRBV3-2
size: NA
D: TRBD1

DNA: TGTGCCAGTAGCAATCACGCCGGGACAGGCTATGGCTACACCTTC
CDR3: CASSNHAGTGYGYTF
J: TRBJ1-2
V: TRBV19
size: NA
D: TRBD1